This T cell receptor beta chain derives from a study of blood T cells in healthy people across ages (dated by TCRdb to about 2015). About the study as a whole: In model experiments, template switching captured roughly one uniquely barcoded TCR beta cDNA molecule for every two T cells. Age-related changes in TCR beta repertoire diversity were measured in the study by deep sequencing normalized with unique cDNA molecular identifiers. Donors were grouped into four age groups: young (average approximately 15 years), middle-aged (roughly 38), aged (approximately 58) and long-lived (roughly 80). The study analyzed two additional independent replicas of 1 million unique cDNA reads from the same blood draw for two donors, one aged 18 to 29 and one aged 80 or older.

The library was prepared using 5' RACE. The instrument given in TCRdb is Illumina HiSeq 2500. A second PCR of about 7 to 12 cycles was run with a J-beta primer mix and a sample-barcoded 5' primer. A unique molecular identifier was introduced onto each TCR beta cDNA molecule by a template-switch 5' adaptor carrying 12 random nucleotides. Each sample yielded at least 3 million CDR3-containing paired-end reads. First-strand cDNA synthesis was performed from all RNA using the Mint cDNA synthesis kit, with priming by a TRBC-specific oligonucleotide. All cDNA was treated with uracil-DNA glycosylase and then went through a first 18-cycle PCR with the universal primers M1SS and BC2_uni_R. On the study's bioinformatics: For normalization, 1 million high-quality reads were randomly selected from each sample, with every read carrying a distinct molecular identifier. Instead of being binned into consensus sequences, reads with shared molecular identifiers were discarded. CDR3 identification, clonotype clustering and error correction used MiTCR with a Q25 quality threshold and the strictest error-elimination algorithm. A nonparametric unseen species model with Euler transformation was used to estimate lower-bound total TCR beta diversity. TCRdb redid the processing of the public reads, applying fastp at Q25 and MiXCR, and retained in-frame beta chains. CDR3 protein duplicates are merged, each entry listing the most common genes and DNA. The V and J calls, along with clone size, are taken from TCRdb and not from the paper's own processing. The sample profile shows approximately 760,000 distinct CDR3 sequences; approximately 25% of them were found once. Of the sample, under 10% falls within the top ten clones.

This clonotype turned up a few times. Its antigen remains unidentified. There are no base qualities to consult, and no much larger clone falls within one base. On the study overall, not on this receptor specifically: Since profiling was done on bulk unsorted PBMCs, naive and antigen-experienced compartments could not be conclusively compared. Because donor CMV infection status was unknown, age-related changes in expanded clonotypes were potentially confounded. Observed TCR beta diversity correlated strongly with the percentage of naive T cells measured by flow cytometry. Observed TCR beta diversity per million T cells fell roughly linearly with age, and a significant reduction was already apparent by age around 44. The long-lived group showed more naive CD4+ T cells, fewer expanded clones and increased TCR diversity than the aged group, suggesting age selection. Estimates of total diversity based on one million sequenced T cells were regarded as lower bounds and as underestimates.

The roughly 39 donors, aged 6 to 90 years, were systemically healthy Caucasian individuals from Russia. Ten milliliters of peripheral blood were drawn from each donor into EDTA-treated Vacutainer tubes. PBMCs were isolated by Ficoll-Paque density-gradient centrifugation, with at least 6 million obtained per sample. Trizol reagent was used to extract total RNA from the PBMCs, yielding at least 5.5 micrograms per sample. The percentages of naive CD45RAhigh/CD27high T cells were determined by flow cytometry on a PBMC aliquot from every donor. The CDR1 and CDR2 encoded by the germline V gene (reference sequence) are PRHDT and FYEKMQ. Counted from cysteine to phenylalanine, this CDR3 has 17 amino acids. Only the CDR3 part of the read is kept: 51 bases, read in frame from the first base. Cut back by 0 bases and 2 bases, the V and J ends lie 15 bases apart. The data were also submitted as part of a second study, on T cells of mothers and their children. As that second paper reports: Nine systemically healthy Caucasian individuals served as donors, namely three mothers together with their six children. cDNA synthesis used all of the extracted RNA, with approximately 1.4 ug of RNA in each 15 ul reaction. In the second PCR, the M1S primer added sample barcodes and 2-4 random nucleotides. Over 8 million TCR beta CDR3 reads came from each mother, compared with around 3 million reads from each child. Thymic selection similarly shapes TCR recombination output in related and unrelated pairs, with minor effect from inherited differences. Normalized repertoire overlap in related mother-child pairs was always slightly higher than in unrelated mother-child pairs, but the difference was never significant. Persistent microchimeric T cell clones were not detected, at a sensitivity of about 99 clones per million clonotypes. To look for features that set related mother-child pairs apart from unrelated individuals, the researchers ran deep NGS to compare the TCR beta repertoires of mothers and children. The mean age was roughly 36 +/- 4 years for the mothers and roughly 10 +/- 4 years for the children. Libraries were sequenced on Illumina HiSeq 2000 with 100+100 nt paired-end reads after adapter ligation with NEBNext reagents. To prevent cross-contamination, the mother and child libraries were prepared one month apart and sequenced in separate runs. Between roughly 500,000 and 2,300,000 distinct TCR beta clonotypes were identified per donor. Naive TCR beta clonotypes were estimated from low-frequency clonotypes matched to each donor's FACS-determined naive share, without sorting.

The TCR originated in a boy younger than 18 in good health. This sequence uses TRBV13 and TRBJ2-3, with TRBD1 perhaps the D gene, on 6 matching bases. Sequencing input: blood. The sequenced DNA: TGTGCCAGCAGCTTAGGCATTAGAACAGGGACCACAGATACGCAGTATTTT. It translates as CASSLGIRTGTTDTQYF.